This T cell receptor beta chain was sequenced in a study of blood T cell repertoires in COVID-19. Background on the study: Whether acute or convalescent, the COVID-19 samples came from the United States, Italy and Spain. Sources were T cells, B-cell-depleted T cells, or PBMCs; the material itself was cDNA or gDNA.

The CDR3 consists of 15 residues. CDR1 is SGHTA and CDR2 is FQGNSA in the germline V gene. The V gene end was trimmed by 0 bases and the J gene end by 2 bases; junction bases not matched to a gene: 2. Authors' data handling: Amplification of reference gene primers was used by the study to estimate nucleated cell counts. This table comes from immunoSEQ multiplex PCR, and its TCRdb copy is limited to in-frame clones, with some not included. D and trimming were read from the DNA, whereas the V and J calls and clone size are those reported in that table. The table lists under 200,000 clones, roughly four fifths of them singletons.

The sequence was collected from a human donor in a cohort sampled during active COVID-19. The chain has TRBV7-2 and TRBJ2-3; the match to TRBD2 covers 7 bases. The specimen was peripheral blood. CDR3 nucleotides: TGTGCCAGCAGCTTAGCCCTAGCGGTCACAGATACGCAGTATTTT. It yields the protein CASSLALAVTDTQYF.